Following are 2 T cell receptor beta chains from one sample sequenced in a study of T cells in Graves' hyperthyroidism and ophthalmopathy. Amplification of TCR beta CDR3 regions was performed using RNA transcripts as template. In the first-round RT-PCR of the TCR CDR3, the HTBI primer set was used. In TCRdb, the multiplex PCR reads were re-called with MiXCR into one record per CDR3 protein. The table records approximately 690,000 distinct CDR3 sequences, roughly 20% of them present only once. Sequencing was performed on blood. These receptors originate from a man aged 30-40 years with Graves' ophthalmopathy.

This clonotype was seen a handful of times. The V and J genes are TRBV9 and TRBJ2-5; D is possibly TRBD1 (6 bases). The CDR3 length is 14 residues. CDR1 is SGDLS and CDR2 is YYNGEE in the germline V gene. Trimming removed 0 bases from V and 4 bases from J, with 10 bases in between. The CDR3 protein is CASSVASRGETQYF. The DNA for the CDR3 is TGTGCCAGCAGCGTAGCTTCCAGGGGAGAGACCCAGTACTTC.

Only a few counts were recorded for this clonotype. This rearrangement joins TRBV27 to TRBJ1-1; no clear D. CDR1 is MNHEY, CDR2 SMNVEV, per germline (reference sequence). CDR3 length: 13 residues. Trimming stripped 2 bases from V and 8 bases from J, with 12 bases between. CDR3 amino acids: CASSLRERGEAFF. CDR3 DNA: TGTGCCAGCAGTTTAAGGGAGCGAGGGGAAGCTTTCTTT.